In its sample, the clone carrying this TCR beta chain was seen many times. Other DNA sequences of this sample code for an identical CDR3. Using immunoSEQ multiplex PCR, the repertoire was profiled, and TCRdb retains in-frame clones only, with some absent. This table holds about 56,000 clones, approximately 89% found once. The source of the sample is a study of blood T cell repertoires in COVID-19. Germline loops: CDR1 MNHEY, CDR2 SMNVEV (reference sequence). The CDR3 has 16 residues. V was pared by 4 bases and J by 3 bases, with 9 bases of the junction left unmatched. This clonotype was obtained from a woman aged 60-70 years with COVID-19, enrolled during active disease. The chain couples TRBV27 to TRBJ1-1, with 9 bases matching TRBD1. The sequenced material came from peripheral blood. CDR3 DNA sequence: TGTGCCAGCAGTTCCTTACAGGGGGCTCGTGACACTGAAGCTTTCTTT. Amino acids: CASSSLQGARDTEAFF.